A single sample is the source of the 19 T cell receptor beta chains below, sequenced in a study of T-cell memory formation after mild COVID-19. TCRdb redid the calling of the 5' RACE reads with MiXCR, one entry per CDR3 protein. The sample yields some 50,000 distinct CDR3 sequences, 10% to 15% seen once. Input material: PBMCs or a T cell subset sorted from them (not recorded which). The receptor set was obtained from a man between 18 and 35 years old who had mild COVID-19 (a few samples of this study predate the infection). Cell type and time point are not known.

This clonotype has a count of ten or more. The J gene is TRBJ1-5, the V gene TRBV27; D gene uncertain. Germline lookup yields CDR1 MNHEY and CDR2 SMNVEV (reference sequence). This CDR3 has 14 residues. V lost 2 bases and J 7 bases, leaving 12 bases between the germline ends. CDR3 region: CASSLSWGGQPQHF. Written as DNA, the CDR3 is TGTGCCAGCAGTTTAAGTTGGGGAGGCCAGCCCCAGCATTTT.

This clonotype has a handful of counts. V is TRBV3-1 and J is TRBJ2-5; D is unclear. Trimming stripped 1 base from V and 1 base from J, with 13 bases between. This CDR3 has 16 amino acids. Germline V gene lookup returns CDR1 LGHDT and CDR2 YNNKEL (reference sequence). CDR3 coding DNA: TGTGCCAGCAGCCAAGGAGGAACTACTTTCCAAGAGACCCAGTACTTC. This translates into CASSQGGTTFQETQYF.

As to this clonotype: The limits of the CDR3 on the DNA are not certain, so only TCRdb's listed CDR3 is given. The rearrangement links TRBV5-4 to TRBJ2-2; TRBD1 reflects the table's D call only, with no check against the DNA. The CDR3 spans 16 amino acids, including both terminal residues. Germline V lookup: CDR1 SGHNT, CDR2 YYREEE (reference sequence). The chain's CDR3 is CASSLVGGTTGELFFF.

This clonotype was seen once. The chain joins TRBV7-9 to TRBJ1-5; D possibly corresponds to TRBD1 (5 bases). The V gene's germline CDR1 is SEHNR and CDR2 FQNEAQ (reference sequence). Trimming cost V 4 bases and J 7 bases, with 8 bases left between them. CDR3 length equals 12 residues. The CDR3 sequence is CASSSRGQPQHF. In DNA form, the CDR3 reads TGTGCCAGCAGCTCACGGGGGCAGCCCCAGCATTTT.

The CDR3 region has the DNA TGTGCCAGCTCACCGAATACTCTCTCTGGAAACACCATATATTTT. It yields the protein CASSPNTLSGNTIYF. The gene calls are TRBV18 and TRBJ1-3; D not certain. The germline V gene encodes CDR1 KGHSH and CDR2 LQKENI. V dropped 3 bases and J dropped 0 bases, with 9 bases sitting between them. The CDR3 totals 15 residues.

The chain employs TRBV25-1 and TRBJ2-3; D is unresolved. This CDR3 has 14 residues. From germline, CDR1 is MGHDK and CDR2 SYGVNS. Trimming removed 8 bases from V and 3 bases from J, with 15 bases in between. The CDR3 coding sequence is TGTGCCAGCGGCCCCCCAGGCCGAACAGATACGCAGTATTTT. The encoded protein is CASGPPGRTDTQYF. Complete variable domain (other parts from reference TRBV25-1 and TRBJ2-3): EADIYQTPRYLVIGTGKKITLECSQTMGHDKMYWYQQDPGMELHLIHYSYGVNSTEKGDLSSESTVSRIRTEHFPLTLESARPSHTSQYLCASGPPGRTDTQYFGPGTRLTVL.

This clonotype was found many times. The genes are TRBV11-2 and TRBJ1-1; D may be TRBD1 (5 bases). Trimming left V 3 bases short and J 5 bases short, with 7 bases between. Germline V lookup: CDR1 SGHAT, CDR2 FQNNGV. CDR3 length equals 12 residues. CDR3: CASSFGGTEAFF. The CDR3, as DNA: TGTGCCAGCAGCTTCGGGGGTACTGAAGCTTTCTTT.

This chain's CDR3 is CASSSIAGGSYEQYF. DNA for the CDR3: TGTGCCAGCAGCTCTATAGCGGGGGGCTCCTACGAGCAGTACTTC. This rearrangement joins TRBV7-2 to TRBJ2-7; 10 bases line up with TRBD2. CDR1 and CDR2 from the germline V gene are SGHTA and FQGNSA. The V gene end was trimmed by 4 bases and the J gene end by 0 bases; junction bases not matched to a gene: 3. The CDR3 is 15 residues long.

This clonotype was picked up many times. The chain couples TRBV12-3 or TRBV12-4 to TRBJ2-2, with 8 bases that match TRBD2. The CDR3 length is 14 residues. Losses at the gene ends were 7 bases for V and 3 bases for J; bases not matched to a gene: 4. The CDR3 DNA sequence: TGTGCCAGCACGGGGGGGACGGACACCGGGGAGCTGTTTTTT. It codes for CASTGGTDTGELFF.

In its sample, this clonotype was seen a few times. The V call is TRBV6-5, the J call TRBJ1-1, with 7 nucleotides matching TRBD1. After removal of 5 bases from V and 1 base from J, the junction contained 7 bases not matched to a gene. The CDR3 sequence is 15 residues long. Germline CDR1 and CDR2: MNHEY and SVGAGI. This CDR3 reads CASSPRGRGNTEAFF. In DNA, the CDR3 is TGTGCCAGCAGTCCTAGGGGGCGCGGGAACACTGAAGCTTTCTTT.

This clonotype has ten or more counts. The chain carries TRBV6-6 and TRBJ1-5, with unresolved D. Trimming cost V 4 bases and J 9 bases, with 7 bases left between them. Germline CDR1 reads MNHNY; CDR2 reads SVGAGI (reference sequence). The CDR3 length is 11 residues. In DNA, the CDR3 is TGTGCCAGCAGTTCCCTAGGGCCCCAGCATTTT. Its protein product is CASSSLGPQHF.

This clonotype was recorded a few times. The rearrangement links TRBV7-9 to TRBJ2-5, with D perhaps matching TRBD2 (6 bases). Germline V gives CDR1 SEHNR, CDR2 FQNEAQ (reference sequence). The V gene lost 6 bases and the J gene lost 1 base, with 12 bases spanning the gap. CDR3 length equals 14 residues. Here the CDR3 DNA reads TGTGCCAGCAGGGAGGGGACGGTCCAAGAGACCCAGTACTTC. Translating it yields CASREGTVQETQYF. The variable domain in full, completed from reference TRBV7-9 and TRBJ2-5, reads DTGVSQNPRHKITKRGQNVTFRCDPISEHNRLYWYRQTLGQGPEFLTYFQNEAQLEKSRLLSDRFSAERPKGSFSTLEIQRTEQGDSAMYLCASREGTVQETQYFGPGTRLLVL.

This clonotype was recorded many times. This rearrangement joins TRBV4-1 to TRBJ1-1; tentative D call: TRBD1 (5 bases). The CDR3 has 14 amino acids. Trimming took 9 bases from V and 0 from J, leaving 14 bases between them. Germline CDR1 MGHRA, CDR2 YSYEKL. The CDR3: CASRGLTVNTEAFF. The CDR3 region has the DNA TGCGCCAGTCGGGGCCTAACAGTGAACACTGAAGCTTTCTTT.

The V call is TRBV10-1, the J call TRBJ2-6; D remains unclear. Germline V lookup: CDR1 WNHNN, CDR2 SYGVQD (reference sequence). Trimming pared 6 bases from V and 2 bases from J, leaving 14 bases between. CDR3 length: 16 residues. The CDR3 reads CASSGDFGAGANVLTF. The CDR3 DNA sequence: TGCGCCAGCAGCGGCGACTTCGGAGCTGGGGCCAACGTCCTGACTTTC.

This clonotype showed up just a few times. This chain connects TRBV6-5 to TRBJ1-6, with D uncertain. The CDR3 consists of 14 residues. CDR1 and CDR2 (germline): MNHEY, SVGAGI. V gave up 2 bases and J gave up 5 bases, with 7 bases separating them. The CDR3 here is CASSYARNNSPLHF. The CDR3 nucleotides are TGTGCCAGCAGTTACGCCCGAAATAATTCACCCCTCCACTTT.

V usage is TRBV20-1 and J usage is TRBJ2-5; 12 bases are a match to TRBD2. V gave up 7 bases and J gave up 5 bases; unmatched junction bases: 5. Per the germline V gene, CDR1 is DFQATT and CDR2 is SNEGSKA (reference sequence). This CDR3 has 13 amino acids. The CDR3 is CSVSSGGVETQYF. The CDR3 nucleotides read TGCAGTGTTTCTAGCGGGGGGGTGGAGACCCAGTACTTC.

The chain has TRBV27 and TRBJ1-2, with TRBD1 as a possible D gene (5 bases). Per the germline V gene, CDR1 is MNHEY and CDR2 is SMNVEV (reference sequence). The CDR3 totals 13 residues. The V and J ends lost 0 bases and 7 bases respectively, with 9 bases between them. CDR3 nucleotides: TGTGCCAGCAGTTTATCAGAGGGGAGTGGCTACACCTTC. This gives the protein CASSLSEGSGYTF.

This clonotype occurred many times. The V and J genes are TRBV7-8 and TRBJ2-3, with 8 nucleotides matching TRBD1. This CDR3 region has 15 residues. V lost 6 bases and J lost 4; bases outside the gene matches: 9. CDR1 and CDR2 from the germline V gene are SGHVS and FQNEAQ. Written as DNA, the CDR3 is TGTGCCAGCAGTTTGACAGGGGATCAAGCAGATACGCAGTATTTT. This translates into CASSLTGDQADTQYF.

This clonotype was recorded a few times. Here the CDR3 DNA reads TGTGCCAGCAGTGATGCCGGGACAGGGGGCCAGCCCCAGCATTTT. This codes for CASSDAGTGGQPQHF. V usage is TRBV25-1 and J usage is TRBJ1-5, with 12 bases matching TRBD1. Germline V gives CDR1 MGHDK, CDR2 SYGVNS. V trimming: 3 bases; J trimming: 7 bases; junction bases outside the gene matches: 4. CDR3 length: 15 amino acids.